Listed below are T cell receptor beta chains from one sample, sequenced in a study of shared clonotypes between healthy human individuals. The repertoire was sequenced with immunoSEQ multiplex PCR; TCRdb's copy has only in-frame clones and lacks some. This sample has 950,000 to 1,300,000 clones, with roughly 80% found just once. Sequenced material: memory CD4+ T cells sorted from blood. Receptors were obtained from a man between 18 and 29 years old in good health. Each CDR3 is given with its conserved first and last residue. A D gene is named only where the DNA matches it firmly. Rows may omit the clone size; those that give it use once, few, many or a size class.

TRBV30	once	TRBJ1-3	.	CAWTHISGNTIYF	TGTGCCTGGACTCATATCTCTGGAAACACCATATATTTT
TRBV10-3	.	TRBJ2-5	TRBD2	CAISESIAGALEETQYF	TGTGCCATCAGTGAGTCGATAGCGGGAGCTCTGGAGGAGACCCAGTACTTC
TRBV6-1	once	TRBJ2-3	.	CASSQKDTQYF	TGTGCCAGCAGTCAGAAGGATACGCAGTATTTT
TRBV28	.	TRBJ2-5	.	CASISVGGQETQYF	TGTGCCAGCATTTCGGTCGGGGGCCAAGAGACCCAGTACTTC
TRBV5-1	.	TRBJ2-2	TRBD1	CASSSPGTGDSTGELFF	TGCGCCAGCAGCTCGCCCGGGACAGGGGACTCCACCGGGGAGCTGTTTTTT
TRBV30	.	TRBJ2-7	TRBD2	CAWSVETGSGKDEQYF	TGTGCCTGGAGTGTAGAGACAGGTAGCGGGAAAGACGAGCAGTACTTC
TRBV2	.	TRBJ2-2	TRBD1	CASSDGTGLAGELFF	TGTGCCAGCAGTGACGGGACAGGGTTGGCCGGGGAGCTGTTTTTT
TRBV7-9	.	TRBJ2-5	.	CASSLRGLETQYF	TGTGCCAGCAGCTTAAGGGGGTTGGAGACCCAGTACTTC
TRBV29-1	.	TRBJ2-3	.	CSVDRGGTDTQYF	TGCAGCGTTGACAGGGGTGGCACAGATACGCAGTATTTT
TRBV29-1	.	TRBJ2-7	.	CSVEVRGAQYF	TGCAGCGTTGAAGTCCGGGGAGCGCAGTACTTC
TRBV4-3	.	TRBJ1-2	.	CASSQELRSSYGYTF	TGCGCCAGCAGCCAAGAACTTCGTAGCAGCTATGGCTACACCTTC
TRBV10-3	.	TRBJ2-3	.	CAISASPGSPQGTDTQYF	TGTGCCATCAGCGCCTCCCCCGGGAGCCCACAAGGCACAGATACGCAGTATTTT
TRBV18	.	TRBJ2-4	.	CASSEELAKNIQYF	TGTGCCAGCTCCGAGGAGCTAGCCAAAAACATTCAGTACTTC
TRBV11-2	.	TRBJ2-7	TRBD2	CASRGLAGPREQYF	TGTGCCAGCAGGGGACTAGCGGGACCCCGGGAGCAGTACTTC
TRBV7-2	few	TRBJ1-1	.	CASSMAARGSEAFF	TGTGCCAGCAGCATGGCGGCTCGGGGCTCTGAAGCTTTCTTT
TRBV2	.	TRBJ2-3	TRBD2	CASSPATSGHTQYF	TGTGCCAGCAGTCCCGCGACTAGCGGGCATACGCAGTATTTT